The clone carrying this T cell receptor beta chain was counted only a few times. The target antigen is unknown. Time point denoted: week 35, safety follow-up. What each vaccine dose contained was 300 ug of mutant IDH1 20-mer peptide, accompanied by topical imiquimod. The CDR3 spans 15 residues. The V end was cut by 0 bases, the J end by 0 bases, with 10 bases between. Germline loops: CDR1 SGHDT, CDR2 YYEEEE. This specimen comes from a study of a mutant IDH1 vaccine in newly diagnosed glioma. About the study: Patients got radiotherapy, temozolomide, or both beforehand, and most got both.

Sequencing was performed with immunoSEQ multiplex PCR; in TCRdb, only in-frame clones are kept and a portion is missing. This repertoire shows 50,000 to 70,000 clones, 74% found once; its top ten account for roughly 4.3%. The source of this sequence is a man aged 45-65 years with glioma. Material: PBMCs, obtained from a glioma patient whose treatment included an IDH1 peptide vaccine. The V call is TRBV5-6, the J call TRBJ2-7; D is uncertain. CDR3 in amino acids: CASSLVVASSYEQYF. The CDR3 nucleotides read TGTGCCAGCAGCTTGGTGGTAGCCAGCTCCTACGAGCAGTACTTC.